This TCR beta chain was profiled in a study of CD8+CD57+ T cells in acquired aplastic anemia. Study context: Sorted CD4+ and CD8+ cells yielded 3 to 3.5 ug of DNA on average. CD4+ reads averaged about 10.8 million in healthy donors.

A note on this clonotype: The antigen remains undetermined.

General observations from the study: Significant differences in CD8+ Simpson's diversity were not observed between patients and controls. About 29 sequences, all CD8+ CDR3, were shared between patients and controls.

TCR beta VDJ and CDR3 were profiled, and genomic DNA was the template. Each CDR3 protein gets one entry after TCRdb re-called the reads with MiXCR. The top ten hold approximately 3.8% of the sample, which has approximately 380,000 distinct CDR3 sequences, 60% to 80% seen once. Trimming removed 5 bases from V and 14 bases from J, with 14 bases in between. Germline values: CDR1 SGHVS, CDR2 FQNEAQ. CDR3 length: 11 residues. The source is a human donor in good health, serving as a control. The chain combines TRBV7-8 with TRBJ2-3; D not resolved. Sequenced: sorted CD4+, CD8+, or CD8+CD57+ T cells (not recorded which) from PBMCs. The DNA of the CDR3 is TGTGCCAGCAGCGTACAAGGTATACTGTATTTT. Protein sequence: CASSVQGILYF. The full variable domain, with the rest looked up from reference TRBV7-8 and TRBJ2-3, is GAGVSQSPRYKVAKRGQDVALRCDPISGHVSLFWYQQALGQGPEFLTYFQNEAQLDKSGLPSDRFFAERPEGSVSTLKIQRTQQEDSAVYLCASSVQGILYFGPGTRLTVL.